This paragraph reports one TCR beta chain. What it recognizes is unknown. The data are from a study of a mutant IDH1 vaccine in newly diagnosed glioma. Looking at the study overall: Initiation of the vaccine course occurred 4-6 weeks after radiotherapy alone, or alongside temozolomide cycles.

The J segment lost 8 bases and the V segment lost 2 bases, leaving 15 bases of the junction unmatched. The CDR3 extends over 17 amino acids. CDR1 is SEHNR and CDR2 is FQNEAQ in the germline V gene (reference sequence). TCRdb's copy holds only in-frame clones and misses some; the assay was immunoSEQ multiplex PCR. The sample includes roughly 34,000 clones, approximately 87% of them seen just once. Time point meaning: week 47, end of study. Vaccination used 300 ug of mutant IDH1 20-mer peptide per dose, with topical imiquimod. Eight vaccine doses were administered to patients at weeks 1, 3, 5, 7, 11, 15, 19 and 23.

The sequence was collected from a woman aged 30 to 39 with glioma. This specimen consisted of PBMCs, obtained from a glioma patient whose treatment included an IDH1 peptide vaccine. This chain connects TRBV7-9 to TRBJ1-2; 9 bases align to TRBD1. The CDR3 nucleotides are TGTGCCAGCAGCTTACCCGACCCGGGACAGGGTAGGAGGGGCTACACCTTC. This encodes CASSLPDPGQGRRGYTF. Full variable domain (remainder filled in from reference TRBV7-9 and TRBJ1-2): DTGVSQNPRHKITKRGQNVTFRCDPISEHNRLYWYRQTLGQGPEFLTYFQNEAQLEKSRLLSDRFSAERPKGSFSTLEIQRTEQGDSAMYLCASSLPDPGQGRRGYTFGSGTRLTVV.